The rows below give T cell receptor beta chains drawn from one sample of a study of PD-1 blockade in classical Hodgkin lymphoma. Profiled with immunoSEQ multiplex PCR; TCRdb holds only in-frame clones, not every one. The sample includes about 30,000 clones, about 85% of them seen just once. Specimen: CD4+ T cells from blood, collected at baseline. The receptors originated from a human donor with classical Hodgkin lymphoma. Both conserved end residues are part of each CDR3. A D gene is named only where the DNA matches it firmly. Only part of the rows carry a size: once, few, many, or a class if the clone is expanded.

>.|13|.|TRBJ2-1|TRBV6-5
TGTGCCAGCAGTATGAGCTCCTACAATGAGCAGTTCTTC
CASSMSSYNEQFF
>.|15|.|TRBJ2-7|TRBV6-5
TGTGCCAGCAGTCGAGACCCTCACCTTACCTACGAGCAGTACTTC
CASSRDPHLTYEQYF
>.|15|TRBD2|TRBJ2-1|TRBV14
TGTGCCAGCAGCCAAGTAGGATACGGGGGGGGTGAGCAGTTCTTC
CASSQVGYGGGEQFF
>.|14|.|TRBJ2-2|TRBV2
TGTGCCAGCAGTGACGCTCTACCCGGTCGGGAGCTGTTTTTT
CASSDALPGRELFF
>.|15|.|TRBJ2-2|TRBV4-3
TGCGCCAGCAGCCGAACAGACGGGAACACCGGGGAGCTGTTTTTT
CASSRTDGNTGELFF
>.|13|.|TRBJ1-2|TRBV5-8
TGTGCCAGCAGCTTGGATAGGGTCTCCGGCTACACCTTC
CASSLDRVSGYTF
>few|16|TRBD2|TRBJ2-3|TRBV10-3
TGTGCCATCAGTGCGGCTAGCGGGGCCGACCTGGATACGCAGTATTTT
CAISAASGADLDTQYF
>.|15|TRBD1|TRBJ2-7|TRBV5-1
TGCGCCAGCAGCTACGATCCGGGACAGGGCTACGAGCAGTACTTC
CASSYDPGQGYEQYF
>.|14|TRBD2|TRBJ2-3|TRBV25-1
TGTGCCAGCAGTGGACTAGCGGGGGCCGATACGCAGTATTTT
CASSGLAGADTQYF
>.|17|.|TRBJ1-4|TRBV15
TGTGCCACCAGCAGGGCCCCTGCGAGGACAACTAATGAAAAACTGTTTTTT
CATSRAPARTTNEKLFF
>.|13|.|TRBJ1-1|TRBV19
TGTGCCAGTAGTATGCTAGCTGGATGGGAAGCTTTCTTT
CASSMLAGWEAFF
>.|16|TRBD2|TRBJ2-1|TRBV6-5
TGTGCCAGCAGTTACTCGATCACTAGCGGGAGTGATGAGCAGTTCTTC
CASSYSITSGSDEQFF
>.|14|.|TRBJ2-7|TRBV19
TGTGCCAGTAGGGGACATTTGCCCAGGGGCGAGCAGTACTTC
CASRGHLPRGEQYF
>.|14|.|TRBJ2-5|TRBV6-6
TGTGCCAGCAGTTACTCGAACAGGGAAGAGACCCAGTACTTC
CASSYSNREETQYF
>.|14|TRBD2|TRBJ2-5|TRBV5-6
TGTGCCAGCAGCTTCGGACTAGCGGGAGGGCCGTGGTACTTC
CASSFGLAGGPWYF
>.|16|.|TRBJ2-7|TRBV7-9
TGTGCCAGCAGCCCGGGGCAGGCGGCGGGTCCCTACGAGCAGTACTTC
CASSPGQAAGPYEQYF
>.|13|TRBD1|TRBJ1-1|TRBV23-1
TGCGAAGGGGGACAGGGGTTGGGAACTGAAGCTTTCTTT
CEGGQGLGTEAFF
>.|15|TRBD1|TRBJ2-3|TRBV2
TGTGCCAGCAGTGCACAGGGGGCAGGAACAGATACGCAGTATTTT
CASSAQGAGTDTQYF
>.|15|TRBD1|TRBJ1-4|TRBV2
TGTGCCAGCAACTTACAGGGGTACTCTAATGAAAAACTGTTTTTT
CASNLQGYSNEKLFF
>.|15|.|TRBJ2-7|TRBV5-1
TGCGCCAGCAGCTTGGCCCCCGGCAGAGGCTACGAGCAGTACTTC
CASSLAPGRGYEQYF
>once|15|TRBD1|TRBJ1-1|TRBV7-9
TGTGCCAGCAGCTTTCAGGGACAGGGGAGTACTGAAGCTTTCTTT
CASSFQGQGSTEAFF
>.|16|TRBD2|TRBJ2-3|TRBV7-2
TGTGCCAGCAGCCCCCGACTAGCGGGCTCCACAGATACGCAGTATTTT
CASSPRLAGSTDTQYF
>once|18|TRBD1|TRBJ1-2|TRBV27
TGTGCCAGCAGTTTAATCTATATGACAGGGAGGCTTAACTATGGCTACACCTTC
CASSLIYMTGRLNYGYTF
>.|13|.|TRBJ1-1|TRBV18
TGTGCCAGCTCACCCTCGCGGGACACTGAAGCTTTCTTT
CASSPSRDTEAFF
>few|15|TRBD1|TRBJ2-2|TRBV5-1
TGCGCCAGCAGCCAGAGGACAGGGATGACCGGGGAGCTGTTTTTT
CASSQRTGMTGELFF
>.|16|.|TRBJ1-2|TRBV6-6
TGTGCCAGCAGCCACAGGGACCTCACTCAGAGCTATGGCTACACCTTC
CASSHRDLTQSYGYTF
>.|16|TRBD1|TRBJ1-2|TRBV30
TGTGCCTGGAGTCGTTCAAGGGGGCCCCAGGGCTATGGCTACACCTTC
CAWSRSRGPQGYGYTF
>once|13|.|TRBJ2-2|TRBV18
TGTGCCAGCTCCGGGGAGAACACCGGGGAGCTGTTTTTT
CASSGENTGELFF
>.|16|.|TRBJ1-1|TRBV7-8
TGTGCCAGCAGCTTAGCCGGAACGGTAACGAACACTGAAGCTTTCTTT
CASSLAGTVTNTEAFF
>.|14|.|TRBJ1-1|TRBV5-1
TGCGCCAGCAGCCGGACGGGGATGAACACTGAAGCTTTCTTT
CASSRTGMNTEAFF
>.|14|.|TRBJ2-7|TRBV7-2
TGTGCCAGCAGCTCGACCGGGACATTCAACGAGCAGTACTTC
CASSSTGTFNEQYF
>few|15|.|TRBJ2-6|TRBV19
TGTGCCAGTACTCCAAGGAGGGCTGGGGCCAACGTCCTGACTTTC
CASTPRRAGANVLTF
>.|13|.|TRBJ1-5|TRBV5-8
TGTGCCAGCAGCTTGGATAGCAATCAGCCCCAGCATTTT
CASSLDSNQPQHF
>.|13|TRBD1|TRBJ2-5|TRBV25-1
TGTGCCAGCAATACGGACAGGGAGTCCACCCAGTACTTC
CASNTDRESTQYF
>.|12|.|TRBJ1-1|TRBV18
TGTGCCAGCTCAGGGGTTGGAACTGAAGCTTTCTTT
CASSGVGTEAFF
>.|14|TRBD1|TRBJ2-5|TRBV9
TGTGCCAGCAGCGTCGACAGGGGGGAGAAGACCCAGTACTTC
CASSVDRGEKTQYF
>.|14|.|TRBJ1-4|TRBV4-1
TGCGCCAGCAGCCTCCTCAGAGGGGGAGAAAAACTGTTTTTT
CASSLLRGGEKLFF
>.|14|.|TRBJ2-5|TRBV5-4
TGTGCCAGCAGCTTGGCTGGGGGAGTGGAGACCCAGTACTTC
CASSLAGGVETQYF
>once|15|TRBD1|TRBJ1-5|TRBV19
TGTGCCAGTAGTGTCTGGACAGGGGTCAATCAGCCCCAGCATTTT
CASSVWTGVNQPQHF
>once|20|TRBD1|TRBJ1-5|TRBV19
TGTGCCAGTAGTATGGTTCCCCGGGACAGGGTAAGATATAGCAATCAGCCCCAGCATTTT
CASSMVPRDRVRYSNQPQHF
>.|13|TRBD1|TRBJ2-5|TRBV10-3
TGTGCCATCAGCTACAGGGGCGAGGAGACCCAGTACTTC
CAISYRGEETQYF
>.|16|TRBD1|TRBJ2-1|TRBV5-4
TGTGCCAGCAGCGTCAACAGGGGGTTAATGGACAATGAGCAGTTCTTC
CASSVNRGLMDNEQFF
>.|13|.|TRBJ1-1|TRBV7-9
TGTGCCAGCAGCTTAGGACAGAACACTGAAGCTTTCTTT
CASSLGQNTEAFF
>once|15|.|TRBJ1-3|TRBV15
TGTGCCACCAGCAGGGCTAGCGGTTCTGGAAACACCATATATTTT
CATSRASGSGNTIYF
>.|12|.|TRBJ1-2|TRBV28
TGTGCCAGCAGTCTACTTAACTATGGCTACACCTTC
CASSLLNYGYTF
>.|14|.|TRBJ2-1|TRBV15
TGTGCCACCAGCAGAGATTGGAGGGACAATGAGCAGTTCTTC
CATSRDWRDNEQFF
>.|16|.|TRBJ1-5|TRBV18
TGTGCCAGCTCACCAGCCAACGCAGGGTCCAATCAGCCCCAGCATTTT
CASSPANAGSNQPQHF
>few|14|.|TRBJ2-7|TRBV10-1
TGCGCCAGCAGCGAATTGCAGGGCGCCTACGAGCAGTACTTC
CASSELQGAYEQYF
>.|16|TRBD1|TRBJ2-1|TRBV9
TGTGCCAGCAGCGCCCGACAGGGGGAGATCTACAATGAGCAGTTCTTC
CASSARQGEIYNEQFF
>once|16|TRBD1|TRBJ2-7|TRBV10-3
TGTGCCATCAGTGAGTCCGGGACAGGGAGCTCCTACGAGCAGTACTTC
CAISESGTGSSYEQYF
>.|14|.|TRBJ2-2|TRBV10-1
TGCGCCAGCAGTGGAGCGATAAACACCGGGGAGCTGTTTTTT
CASSGAINTGELFF
>.|16|TRBD2|TRBJ2-1|TRBV18
TGTGCCAGCTCACCTTTATCCCTAGCGGGAGCGAATGAGCAGTTCTTC
CASSPLSLAGANEQFF
>.|14|.|TRBJ1-1|TRBV7-9
TGTGCCAGCAGCTTACAGGGGCCTTTTACTGAAGCTTTCTTT
CASSLQGPFTEAFF
>.|15|.|TRBJ2-7|TRBV5-4
TGTGCCAGCAGCTTGGATTCGGATTCCTCCTACGAGCAGTACTTC
CASSLDSDSSYEQYF
>.|13|.|TRBJ2-1|TRBV25-1
TGTGCCAACACAGAGGGGTCATACAATGAGCAGTTCTTC
CANTEGSYNEQFF
>.|13|.|TRBJ2-2|TRBV14
TGTGCCAGCAGCCAAGATCTGCCCGGGGAGCTGTTTTTT
CASSQDLPGELFF
>.|14|.|TRBJ2-1|TRBV25-1
TGTGCCAGCAGTGAATTTGGAGGGGGCAATGAGCAGTTCTTC
CASSEFGGGNEQFF
>once|17|.|TRBJ2-5|TRBV5-1
TGCGCCAGCAGCCCTACTCGGTCAATATCGGTACAAGAGACCCAGTACTTC
CASSPTRSISVQETQYF
>few|13|.|TRBJ1-2|TRBV6-1
TGTGCCAGCAGTGAGTCTTCTAACTATGGCTACACCTTC
CASSESSNYGYTF